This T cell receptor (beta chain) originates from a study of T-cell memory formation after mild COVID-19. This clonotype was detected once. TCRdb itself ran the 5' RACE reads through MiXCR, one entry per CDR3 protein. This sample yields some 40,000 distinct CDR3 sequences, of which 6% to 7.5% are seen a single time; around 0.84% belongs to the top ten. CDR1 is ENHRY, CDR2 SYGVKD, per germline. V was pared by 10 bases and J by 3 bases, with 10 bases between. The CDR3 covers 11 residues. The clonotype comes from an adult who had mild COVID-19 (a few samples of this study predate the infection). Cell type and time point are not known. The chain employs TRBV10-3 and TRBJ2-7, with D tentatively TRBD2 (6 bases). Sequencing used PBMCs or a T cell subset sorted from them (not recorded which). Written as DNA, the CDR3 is TGTGCCACGAGGGACTTCTACGAGCAGTACGTC. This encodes CATRDFYEQYV.